Shown below are 27 T cell receptor beta chains from a single sample sequenced in a study of early T cells in non-severe SARS-CoV-2 infection. TCRdb called the 5' RACE reads again in MiXCR, with one record for every CDR3 protein. The profile covers 84,000 or so distinct CDR3 sequences, with 12% appearing a single time and about 2.7% taken by the ten largest. Sequenced material: whole blood. The source of these receptors is an adult who was a healthcare worker with PCR-confirmed SARS-CoV-2 infection or an uninfected control (not recorded which).

The V gene is TRBV24-1, the J gene TRBJ2-1, with TRBD2 identical over 7 bases. CDR3 length: 16 amino acids. CDR1 and CDR2 from the germline V gene are KGHDR and SFDVKD. After removal of 4 bases from V and 0 bases from J, the junction contained 5 bases not matched to a gene. CDR3 nucleotide sequence: TGTGCCACCAGTGACTCACTAGCGACCTCCTACAATGAGCAGTTCTTC. This gives the protein CATSDSLATSYNEQFF.

This clonotype was found many times. This chain links TRBV30 with TRBJ1-5, with TRBD1 matching over 10 bases. Germline V CDR1 and CDR2: GTSNPN, SVGIG (reference sequence). The CDR3 sequence is 17 residues long. With V trimmed by 2 bases and J by 0 bases, 7 bases remained unmatched. CDR3 in DNA: TGTGCCTGGAGTTTCCAGGACAGGGGGTATAGCAATCAGCCCCAGCATTTT. Amino acid sequence: CAWSFQDRGYSNQPQHF.

This clonotype occurred many times. The J gene is TRBJ2-1, the V gene TRBV3-1, with TRBD2 matching 9 bases. Germline V lookup: CDR1 LGHDT, CDR2 YNNKEL (reference sequence). Trimming took 1 base from V and 3 from J; bases not matched to a gene: 10. This CDR3 region has 18 residues. The CDR3 protein is CASSQVGVAGVVYNEQFF. The CDR3 nucleotides read TGTGCCAGCAGCCAAGTTGGGGTAGCGGGGGTGGTCTACAATGAGCAGTTCTTC.

The V and J genes are TRBV7-9 and TRBJ2-1; 11 nucleotides line up with TRBD2. V gave up 0 bases and J gave up 6 bases; unmatched junction bases: 10. Per germline, CDR1 SEHNR and CDR2 FQNEAQ (reference sequence). The CDR3 sequence is 18 residues long. The CDR3 sequence is CASSLADASGGSSNEQFF. DNA for the CDR3: TGTGCCAGCAGCTTAGCGGACGCTAGCGGGGGGTCCAGCAATGAGCAGTTCTTC.

This chain connects TRBV11-3 to TRBJ1-2; D is unresolved. The CDR3 runs 14 residues. CDR1 and CDR2 (germline): SGHNT, YENEEA. V was cut by 3 bases and J by 6 bases, with 14 bases left in between. The CDR3 loop reads CASSFSKVYDGYTF. DNA of the CDR3: TGTGCCAGCAGCTTTAGTAAAGTTTATGATGGCTACACCTTC.

This clonotype showed up many times. The chain has TRBV29-1 and TRBJ2-7; 8 bases map to TRBD1. The J segment lost 2 bases and the V segment lost 6 bases, leaving 9 bases of the junction unmatched. The CDR3 is 14 amino acids. From germline, CDR1 is SQVTM and CDR2 ANQGSEA. This CDR3 is CSVERQGITYEQYF. The CDR3 coding sequence is TGCAGCGTAGAGAGACAGGGGATCACCTACGAGCAGTACTTC.

This clonotype was counted only a few times. The V gene is TRBV12-3 or TRBV12-4, the J gene TRBJ2-3; the match to TRBD2 covers 9 bases. The V segment lost 6 bases and the J segment 0 bases; nucleotides outside the gene matches: 7. The CDR3 is 16 amino acids. The CDR3 is CASRRGLASSTDTQYF. CDR3 in DNA: TGTGCCAGCAGACGAGGACTAGCGTCAAGCACAGATACGCAGTATTTT.

The sample holds many counts of this clonotype. This chain uses TRBV4-1 with TRBJ2-2, with TRBD2 matching over 7 bases. Germline V gene data show CDR1 as MGHRA and CDR2 as YSYEKL. The CDR3 runs to 15 residues. Unmatched junction bases numbered 2, after V lost 1 base and J lost 3 bases. CDR3 sequence reads: CASSQGAGYTGELFF. The CDR3 DNA reads as TGCGCCAGCAGCCAAGGAGCGGGGTACACCGGGGAGCTGTTTTTT.

This clonotype has at least ten counts. This chain joins TRBV6-1 and TRBJ2-7; either TRBD1 or TRBD2 may supply D (6 bases each). The CDR3 is made up of 13 amino acids. Trimming removed 7 bases at V and 4 bases at J, with 14 bases between. Germline V gene sequence: CDR1 MNHNS, CDR2 SASEGT. CDR3 sequence (DNA): TGTGCCAGCATACCTGGGGGGCCGTACGAGCAGTACTTC. It encodes CASIPGGPYEQYF.

This clonotype was counted between two and nine times. This chain uses TRBV20-1 with TRBJ2-3, with TRBD1 matching 9 bases. The germline V gene has CDR1 DFQATT and CDR2 SNEGSKA (reference sequence). The V gene end was trimmed by 5 bases and the J gene end by 5 bases; junction bases not matched to a gene: 11. This CDR3 is built from 15 residues. The CDR3 sequence is CSAGPLAGQGDTQYF. The DNA for the CDR3 is TGCAGTGCTGGACCCCTGGCGGGACAGGGAGATACGCAGTATTTT.

This rearrangement joins TRBV6-1 to TRBJ2-3; 9 bases fit TRBD2. Unmatched junction bases numbered 9, after V lost 5 bases and J lost 0 bases. CDR1 is MNHNS and CDR2 is SASEGT in the germline V gene. This CDR3 has 17 amino acids. CDR3 nucleotide sequence: TGTGCCAGCAGTACCCTAGCGGGGAGCTCTAGCACAGATACGCAGTATTTT. Translating it yields CASSTLAGSSSTDTQYF.

This clonotype was counted a few times. J is TRBJ2-7 and V is TRBV12-3 or TRBV12-4; D gene unclear. Trimming left V 3 bases short and J 3 bases short, with 9 bases between. The CDR3 has 13 residues. CDR3: CASSFAAHYEQYF. CDR3 sequence (DNA): TGTGCCAGCAGTTTCGCAGCACACTACGAGCAGTACTTC.

V usage is TRBV20-1 and J usage is TRBJ2-1; 16 bases match TRBD2. The CDR3 has 17 amino acids. With V trimmed by 7 bases and J by 4 bases, 10 bases remained unmatched. Germline V gene sequence: CDR1 DFQATT, CDR2 SNEGSKA (reference sequence). The CDR3 DNA sequence: TGCAGTGGCCCCCCCGGGACTAGCGGGGGGGTGTACAATGAGCAGTTCTTC. This encodes CSGPPGTSGGVYNEQFF.

The rearrangement uses TRBV7-6 and TRBJ2-1; no firm D call. V lost 1 base and J lost 0, with 13 bases in between. Germline CDR1 is SGHVS and CDR2 is FNYEAQ. The CDR3 has 17 amino acids. The CDR3 protein is CASSLVTGRSSYNEQFF. Written as DNA, the CDR3 is TGTGCCAGCAGCTTAGTTACCGGACGTAGCTCCTACAATGAGCAGTTCTTC. Full variable domain (missing parts from reference TRBV7-6 and TRBJ2-1): GAGVSQSPRYKVTKRGQDVALRCDPISGHVSLYWYRQALGQGPEFLTYFNYEAQQDKSGLPNDRFSAERPEGSISTLTIQRTEQRDSAMYRCASSLVTGRSSYNEQFFGPGTRLTVL.

This rearrangement joins TRBV20-1 to TRBJ1-2; tentatively, D is TRBD1 (6 bases). The V end was cut by 8 bases, the J end by 7 bases, with 11 bases between. CDR3 length: 10 amino acids. CDR1 is DFQATT and CDR2 is SNEGSKA in the germline V gene (reference sequence). This chain's CDR3 is CSRAGAGYTF. CDR3 bases: TGCAGTAGAGCAGGGGCTGGCTACACCTTC.

This clonotype was seen more than once but under ten times. The chain employs TRBV5-6 and TRBJ2-5; no clear D gene. This CDR3 contains 13 residues. V lost 0 bases to trimming and J lost 1 base, with 4 bases between them. In germline, CDR1 is SGHDT, CDR2 YYEEEE. This CDR3 reads CASSLAVQETQYF. The CDR3 DNA is TGTGCCAGCAGCTTGGCCGTCCAAGAGACCCAGTACTTC.

This clonotype appeared many times. The chain joins TRBV7-8 to TRBJ2-1; 8 nucleotides line up with TRBD2. After removal of 5 bases from V and 3 bases from J, the junction contained 6 bases not matched to a gene. The CDR3 is made up of 15 amino acids. Looked up from germline, CDR1 is SGHVS and CDR2 is FQNEAQ. CDR3 amino acids: CASSPFSGNYNEQFF. The CDR3 nucleotides are TGTGCCAGCAGCCCCTTTAGCGGGAACTACAATGAGCAGTTCTTC.

Regarding this clonotype: This may be a read error: a much more frequent sequence differs by one nucleotide. This CDR3 is missing its conserved last phenylalanine or tryptophan, likely due to a read error. The rearrangement links TRBV7-9 to TRBJ2-5; 7 bases agree with TRBD2. This CDR3 has 15 residues. Germline CDR1 and CDR2: SEHNR and FQNEAQ (reference sequence). The ends lost 4 bases at V and 2 bases at J; junction bases unmatched: 7. CDR3 sequence (DNA): TGTGCCAGCAGCTCAATAGCGGGCGAACAAGAGACCCAGTACCTC. Translation gives CASSSIAGEQETQYL.

This chain connects TRBV5-4 to TRBJ1-6; 8 bases are a match to TRBD1. Losses at the gene ends were 4 bases for V and 9 bases for J; bases not matched to a gene: 9. The length of the CDR3 is 15 residues. Germline loops: CDR1 SGHNT, CDR2 YYREEE (reference sequence). CDR3 sequence: CASSVAGGAFSPLHF. In DNA form, the CDR3 reads TGTGCCAGCAGCGTTGCAGGGGGCGCGTTTTCACCCCTCCACTTT.

In its sample, this clonotype was seen many times. The chain links TRBV6-6 to TRBJ1-2, with D hard to call. V was clipped by 2 bases and J by 8 bases, with 12 bases between them. The CDR3 consists of 13 residues. Germline assignment: CDR1 MNHNY and CDR2 SVGAGI (reference sequence). CDR3 region: CASSYEPLKGYTF. The CDR3 DNA is TGTGCCAGCAGTTACGAACCGCTAAAGGGCTACACCTTC.

This clonotype has at least ten counts. This chain links TRBV10-2 with TRBJ2-1, with 15 bases aligning to TRBD2. Trimming removed 6 bases from V and 0 bases from J; junction bases left unmatched: 12. CDR1 is WSHSY and CDR2 is SAAADI in the germline V gene. The CDR3 spans 20 residues. The CDR3 DNA is TGCGCCAGCAGCGGAAGAGGGACTAGCGGGGGGACAAGCTCCTACAATGAGCAGTTCTTC. Protein sequence: CASSGRGTSGGTSSYNEQFF.

At least ten counts were recorded for this clonotype. The rearrangement joins TRBV2 to TRBJ1-2; 8 bases map to TRBD1. The germline V gene encodes CDR1 SNHLY and CDR2 FYNNEI. This CDR3 has 14 amino acids. V lost 2 bases to trimming and J lost 6 bases; unmatched junction nucleotides: 5. The DNA of the CDR3 is TGTGCCAGCAGTGAATCGAAACAGGGGGATGGCTACACCTTC. Its translation is CASSESKQGDGYTF.

This clonotype has a count of ten or more. CDR3 coding DNA: TGTGCCAGCAGTTCCCGGGGGTTGGACGAGCAGTACTTC. Encoded protein: CASSSRGLDEQYF. J is TRBJ2-7 and V is TRBV12-3 or TRBV12-4, with a possible D match to TRBD2 (6 bases). Between the trimmed V and J ends, which lost 4 bases and 5 bases, there was a span of 12 bases. The CDR3 has 13 residues.

This clonotype appeared many times. This chain uses TRBV2 with TRBJ2-1, with 13 bases lining up with TRBD2. Germline trimming cut 6 bases from V and 10 bases from J; bases unmatched to any gene: 9. Germline V gives CDR1 SNHLY, CDR2 FYNNEI. The CDR3 length is 15 residues. In DNA, the CDR3 is TGTGCCAGCAGGGGGACTAGCGGGGCCCTTAGCGAGCAGTTCTTC. This gives the protein CASRGTSGALSEQFF.

This clonotype was seen at least ten times. The chain joins TRBV7-2 to TRBJ2-2; tentatively, D is TRBD1 (6 bases). CDR3 length equals 15 residues. V lost 5 bases to trimming and J lost 3 bases, with 13 bases between them. Germline loops: CDR1 SGHTA, CDR2 FQGNSA. The CDR3 is CASSPRTDYTGELFF. CDR3 in DNA: TGTGCCAGCAGCCCGCGGACAGATTACACCGGGGAGCTGTTTTTT.

This clonotype was seen many times. The chain is built from TRBV30 and TRBJ2-1, with TRBD2 matching 7 bases. The length of the CDR3 is 15 residues. The J segment lost 5 bases and the V segment lost 0 bases, leaving 7 bases of the junction unmatched. Germline V gene data show CDR1 as GTSNPN and CDR2 as SVGIG (reference sequence). As DNA, the CDR3 is TGTGCCTGGAGTGTAAGGCGGGGGAGCCACAATGAGCAGTTCTTC. It specifies CAWSVRRGSHNEQFF.

This clonotype has only a few counts. This chain uses TRBV5-1 with TRBJ1-1; a weak D match, TRBD1 (5 bases). Trimming took 0 bases from V and 0 from J, leaving 12 bases between them. CDR3 size: 16 residues. Germline values: CDR1 SGHRS, CDR2 YFSETQ. DNA for the CDR3: TGCGCCAGCAGCTTGGGGTCCGGGGGATTGAACACTGAAGCTTTCTTT. Translation gives CASSLGSGGLNTEAFF.